Each of the 8 T cell receptor beta chains below was sequenced from the same sample in a study of blood T cell repertoires in COVID-19. Profiling relied on immunoSEQ multiplex PCR, and the TCRdb table lists in-frame clones only, not all of them. Seen here are around 250,000 clones, 80% to 90% observed once, and the top ten hold around 4.1%. Sample: PBMCs or T cells enriched from blood (not recorded which). The receptors shown here come from a man between 25 and 39 years old with acute COVID-19.

This clone was seen repeatedly, ten times or more. The rearrangement uses TRBV9 and TRBJ2-1, with 7 bases aligning to TRBD2. The CDR3 extends over 14 amino acids. Germline V lookup: CDR1 SGDLS, CDR2 YYNGEE. Trimming took 0 bases from V and 8 from J; bases not matched to a gene: 5. The CDR3 spells CASSVERGVDEQFF. The CDR3 DNA sequence: TGTGCCAGCAGCGTAGAACGGGGGGTCGATGAGCAGTTCTTC. Looking up the rest from reference TRBV9 and TRBJ2-1 gives the full variable domain: DSGVTQTPKHLITATGQRVTLRCSPRSGDLSVYWYQQSLDQGLQFLIQYYNGEERAKGNILERFSAQQFPDLHSELNLSSLELGDSALYFCASSVERGVDEQFFGPGTRLTVL.

DNA for the CDR3: TGTGCCAGTAGTCGTTTTGTGTCTAGCGGACGCACAGATACGCAGTATTTT. Protein: CASSRFVSSGRTDTQYF. The chain employs TRBV19 and TRBJ2-3; 7 nucleotides align to TRBD2. The CDR3 is 17 residues long. Germline V lookup: CDR1 LNHDA, CDR2 SQIVND (reference sequence). With 5 bases clipped from V and 1 base from J, the junction kept 12 bases outside the gene matches.

The chain links TRBV18 to TRBJ2-7; 14 positions match TRBD2. The CDR3 length is 17 residues. CDR1 KGHSH and CDR2 LQKENI come from the germline V gene. The V and J ends lost 0 bases and 7 bases, in that order; junction bases with no gene match: 8. The CDR3 region is CASSPPGGLAGAGEQYV. In nucleotides, the CDR3 is TGTGCCAGCTCACCACCGGGGGGACTAGCGGGAGCGGGGGAGCAGTACGTC.

V gene TRBV7-2 combines with J gene TRBJ1-1; TRBD1 might be the D (5 bases). CDR3 length: 17 amino acids. Germline V gene sequence: CDR1 SGHTA, CDR2 FQGNSA. The V and J ends lost 5 bases and 0 bases respectively, with 19 bases between them. CDR3 coding DNA: TGTGCCAGCAGCCTATTGCAGGGCCTACTTATGAACACTGAAGCTTTCTTT. Its translation is CASSLLQGLLMNTEAFF.

The rearrangement joins TRBV7-8 to TRBJ2-3; 8 bases are a match to TRBD2. CDR3 size: 15 residues. With 2 bases clipped from V and 3 bases from J, the junction kept 4 bases outside the gene matches. The V gene's germline CDR1 is SGHVS and CDR2 FQNEAQ. The CDR3 sequence is CASSLPSGGTDTQYF. The CDR3 region has the DNA TGTGCCAGCAGCTTACCAAGCGGGGGAACAGATACGCAGTATTTT.

As DNA, the CDR3 is TGTGCCAGCAGCTTAGGATCTCCAGTCAATGATGGCTACACCTTC. Protein product: CASSLGSPVNDGYTF. The chain employs TRBV7-2 and TRBJ1-2, with unresolved D. There are 15 residues in the CDR3. V was trimmed by 1 base and J by 6 bases, leaving 15 bases between them. CDR1 is SGHTA and CDR2 is FQGNSA in the germline V gene.

The rearrangement joins TRBV28 to TRBJ2-7; D possibly corresponds to TRBD2 (6 bases). V dropped 5 bases and J dropped 0 bases, with 11 bases sitting between them. Germline V gene sequence: CDR1 MDHEN, CDR2 SYDVKM. The CDR3 is 14 amino acids. CDR3 sequence reads: CASSTTTSSYEQYV. DNA for the CDR3: TGTGCCAGCAGTACGACGACTAGCTCCTACGAGCAGTACGTC.

This chain joins TRBV3-1 (or the pseudogene TRBV3-2) and TRBJ2-6; the match to TRBD2 covers 10 bases. CDR3 size: 20 residues. Per the germline V gene, CDR1 is LGHDT and CDR2 is YNNKEL (reference sequence). V shed 0 bases and J 0 bases; nucleotides not matched to a gene: 8. The CDR3 coding sequence is TGTGCCAGCAGCCAAGAATATATACTAGCGGGGACCTCTGGGGCCAACGTCCTGACTTTC. This encodes CASSQEYILAGTSGANVLTF.